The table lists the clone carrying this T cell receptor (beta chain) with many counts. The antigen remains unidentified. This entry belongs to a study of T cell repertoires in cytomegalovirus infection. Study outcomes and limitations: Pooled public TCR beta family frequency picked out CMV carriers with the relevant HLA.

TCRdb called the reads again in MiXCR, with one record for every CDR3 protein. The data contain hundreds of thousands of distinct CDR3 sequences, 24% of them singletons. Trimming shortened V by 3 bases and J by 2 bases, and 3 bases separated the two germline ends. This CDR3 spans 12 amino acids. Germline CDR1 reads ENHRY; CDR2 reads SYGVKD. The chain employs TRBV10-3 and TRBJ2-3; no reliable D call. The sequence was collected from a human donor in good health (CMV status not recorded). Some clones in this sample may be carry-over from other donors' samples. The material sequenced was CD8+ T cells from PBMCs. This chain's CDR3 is CAISDNTDTQYF. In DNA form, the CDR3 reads TGTGCCATCAGTGATAACACAGATACGCAGTATTTT.